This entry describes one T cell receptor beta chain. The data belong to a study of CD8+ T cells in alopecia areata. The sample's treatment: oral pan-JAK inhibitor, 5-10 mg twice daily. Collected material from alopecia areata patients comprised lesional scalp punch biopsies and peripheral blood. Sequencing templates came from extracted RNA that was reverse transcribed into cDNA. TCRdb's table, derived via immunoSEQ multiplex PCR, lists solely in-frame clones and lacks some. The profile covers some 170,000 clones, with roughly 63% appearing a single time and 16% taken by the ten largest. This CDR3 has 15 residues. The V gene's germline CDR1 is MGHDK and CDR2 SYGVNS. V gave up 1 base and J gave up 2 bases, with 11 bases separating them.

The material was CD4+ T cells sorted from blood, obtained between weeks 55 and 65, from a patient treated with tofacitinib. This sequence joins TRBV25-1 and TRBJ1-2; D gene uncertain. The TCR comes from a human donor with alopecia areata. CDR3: CASSELRAANYGYTF. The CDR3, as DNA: TGTGCCAGCAGTGAATTGCGAGCGGCGAACTATGGCTACACCTTC.